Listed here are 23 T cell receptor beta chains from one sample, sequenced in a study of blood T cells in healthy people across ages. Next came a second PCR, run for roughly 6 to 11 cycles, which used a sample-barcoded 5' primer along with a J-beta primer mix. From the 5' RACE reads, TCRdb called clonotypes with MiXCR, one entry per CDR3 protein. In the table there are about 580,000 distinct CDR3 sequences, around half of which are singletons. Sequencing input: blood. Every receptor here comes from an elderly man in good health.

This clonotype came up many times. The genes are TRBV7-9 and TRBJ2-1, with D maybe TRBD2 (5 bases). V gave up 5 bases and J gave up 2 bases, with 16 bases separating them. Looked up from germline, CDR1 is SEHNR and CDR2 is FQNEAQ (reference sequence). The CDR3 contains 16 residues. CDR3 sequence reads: CASSRRPGSPYNEQFF. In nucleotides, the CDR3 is TGTGCCAGCAGCCGGCGGCCGGGATCTCCCTACAATGAGCAGTTCTTC.

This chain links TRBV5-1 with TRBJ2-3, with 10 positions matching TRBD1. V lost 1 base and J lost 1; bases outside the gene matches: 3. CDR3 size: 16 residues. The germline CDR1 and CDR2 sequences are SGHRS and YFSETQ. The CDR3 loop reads CASSLFGTGGTDTQYF. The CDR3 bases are TGCGCCAGCAGCTTGTTTGGGACAGGGGGCACAGATACGCAGTATTTT.

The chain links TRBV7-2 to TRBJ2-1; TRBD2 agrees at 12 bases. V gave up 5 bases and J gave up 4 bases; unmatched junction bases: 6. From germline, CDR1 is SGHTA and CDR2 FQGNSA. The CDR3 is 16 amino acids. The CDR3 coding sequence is TGTGCCAGCAGCCTGAGACTAGCGGGGGTTTACAATGAGCAGTTCTTC. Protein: CASSLRLAGVYNEQFF.

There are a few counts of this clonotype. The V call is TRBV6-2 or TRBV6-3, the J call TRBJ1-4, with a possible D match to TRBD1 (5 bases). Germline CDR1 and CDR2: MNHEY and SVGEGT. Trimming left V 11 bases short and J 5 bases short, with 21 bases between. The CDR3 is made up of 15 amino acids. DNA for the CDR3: TGTGCCGCCGGGGAGCTGGGACGGATGAATGAAAAACTGTTTTTT. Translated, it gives CAAGELGRMNEKLFF.

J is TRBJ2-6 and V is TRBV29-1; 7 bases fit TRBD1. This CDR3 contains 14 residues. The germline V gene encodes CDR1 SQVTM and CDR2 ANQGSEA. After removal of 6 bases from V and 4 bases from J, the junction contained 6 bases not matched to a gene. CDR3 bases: TGCAGCGTCGAGACAGGGTCAGGGGCCAACGTCCTGACTTTC. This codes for CSVETGSGANVLTF.

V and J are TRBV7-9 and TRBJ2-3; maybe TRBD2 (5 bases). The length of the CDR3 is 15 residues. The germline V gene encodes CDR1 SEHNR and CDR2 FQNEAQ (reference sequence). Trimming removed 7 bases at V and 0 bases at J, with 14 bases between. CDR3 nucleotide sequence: TGTGCCAGCAACGCGAGCGGAATTAGCACAGATACGCAGTATTTT. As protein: CASNASGISTDTQYF.

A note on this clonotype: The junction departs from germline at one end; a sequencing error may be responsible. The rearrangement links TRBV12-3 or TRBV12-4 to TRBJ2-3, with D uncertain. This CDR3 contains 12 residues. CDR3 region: CASSLWGDMQYF. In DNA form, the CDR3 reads TGTGCCAGCAGTTTGTGGGGTGATATGCAGTATTTT.

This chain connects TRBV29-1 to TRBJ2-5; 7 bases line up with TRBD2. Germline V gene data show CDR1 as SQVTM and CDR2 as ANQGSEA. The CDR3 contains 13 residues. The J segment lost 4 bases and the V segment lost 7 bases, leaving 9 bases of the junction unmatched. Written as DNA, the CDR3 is TGCAGCGCCGGTGGGGGGGGGTTAGAGACCCAGTACTTC. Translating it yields CSAGGGGLETQYF.

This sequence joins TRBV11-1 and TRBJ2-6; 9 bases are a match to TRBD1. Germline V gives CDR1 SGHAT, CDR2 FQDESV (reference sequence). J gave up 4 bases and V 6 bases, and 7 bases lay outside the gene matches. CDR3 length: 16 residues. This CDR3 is CASSQTGGSGANVLTF. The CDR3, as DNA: TGTGCCAGCAGTCAAACAGGGGGCTCGGGGGCCAACGTCCTGACTTTC. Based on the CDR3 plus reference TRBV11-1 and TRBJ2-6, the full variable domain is EAEVAQSPRYKITEKSQAVAFWCDPISGHATLYWYRQILGQGPELLVQFQDESVVDDSQLPKDRFSAERLKGVDSTLKIQPAELGDSAMYLCASSQTGGSGANVLTFGAGSRLTVL.

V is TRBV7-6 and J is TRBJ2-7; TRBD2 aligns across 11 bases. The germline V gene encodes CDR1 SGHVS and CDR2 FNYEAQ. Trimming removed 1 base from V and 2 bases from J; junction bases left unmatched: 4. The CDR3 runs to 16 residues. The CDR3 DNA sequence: TGTGCCAGCAGCTTAGAGCTAGCGGGAGGACCCTACGAGCAGTACTTC. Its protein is CASSLELAGGPYEQYF.

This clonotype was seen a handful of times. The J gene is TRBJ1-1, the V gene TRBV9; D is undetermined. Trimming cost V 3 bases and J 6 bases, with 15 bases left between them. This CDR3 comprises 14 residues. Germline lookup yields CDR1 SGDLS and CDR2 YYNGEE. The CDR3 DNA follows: TGTGCCAGCAGCGGGGAGGCGGGTAGCTCTGAAGCTTTCTTT. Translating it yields CASSGEAGSSEAFF. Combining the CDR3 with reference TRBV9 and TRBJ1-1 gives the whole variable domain DSGVTQTPKHLITATGQRVTLRCSPRSGDLSVYWYQQSLDQGLQFLIQYYNGEERAKGNILERFSAQQFPDLHSELNLSSLELGDSALYFCASSGEAGSSEAFFGQGTRLTVV.

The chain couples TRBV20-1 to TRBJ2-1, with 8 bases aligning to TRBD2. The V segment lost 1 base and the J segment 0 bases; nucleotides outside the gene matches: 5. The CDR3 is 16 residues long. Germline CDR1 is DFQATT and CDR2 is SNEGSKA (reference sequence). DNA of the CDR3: TGCAGTGCTAGAGCCCGACTAGCGAGCTCCTACAATGAGCAGTTCTTC. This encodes CSARARLASSYNEQFF.

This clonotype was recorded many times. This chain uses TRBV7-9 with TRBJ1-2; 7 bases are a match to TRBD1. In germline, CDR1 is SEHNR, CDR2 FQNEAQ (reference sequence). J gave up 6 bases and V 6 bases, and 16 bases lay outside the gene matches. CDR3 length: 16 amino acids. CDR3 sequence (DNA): TGTGCCAGCAGGGATGACTGGGCGACAGGGACACATGGCTACACCTTC. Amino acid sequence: CASRDDWATGTHGYTF.

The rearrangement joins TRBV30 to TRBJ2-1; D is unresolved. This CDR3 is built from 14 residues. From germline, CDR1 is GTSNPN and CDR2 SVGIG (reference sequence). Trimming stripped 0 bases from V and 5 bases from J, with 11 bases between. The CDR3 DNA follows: TGTGCCTGGAGTGTGGAAAGCAACCACAATGAGCAGTTCTTC. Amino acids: CAWSVESNHNEQFF.

The CDR3 DNA is TGTGCCAGCACCCCGGCTGGGGGACCTGGCTACACCTTC. The encoded protein is CASTPAGGPGYTF. This sequence joins TRBV11-2 and TRBJ1-2; D is perhaps TRBD1 (5 bases). CDR3 length: 13 amino acids. Germline values: CDR1 SGHAT, CDR2 FQNNGV. V was clipped by 7 bases and J by 7 bases, with 16 bases between them.

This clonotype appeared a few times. CDR3 region: CASSQDNLNYGYTF. CDR3 nucleotides: TGTGCCAGCAGCCAAGATAACCTAAACTATGGCTACACCTTC. V gene TRBV3-1 combines with J gene TRBJ1-2; unclear D gene. The CDR3 runs 14 residues. The V gene's germline CDR1 is LGHDT and CDR2 YNNKEL (reference sequence). The ends were cut back, 0 bases at V and 2 bases at J, with 7 bases in the middle.

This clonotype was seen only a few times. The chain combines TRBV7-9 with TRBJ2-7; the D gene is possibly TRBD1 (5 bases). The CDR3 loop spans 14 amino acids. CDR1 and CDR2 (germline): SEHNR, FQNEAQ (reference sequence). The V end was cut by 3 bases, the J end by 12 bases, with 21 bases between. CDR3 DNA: TGTGCCAGCAGCTTGGGTGGCTCAGGGTATGGATTGTACTTC. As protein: CASSLGGSGYGLYF.

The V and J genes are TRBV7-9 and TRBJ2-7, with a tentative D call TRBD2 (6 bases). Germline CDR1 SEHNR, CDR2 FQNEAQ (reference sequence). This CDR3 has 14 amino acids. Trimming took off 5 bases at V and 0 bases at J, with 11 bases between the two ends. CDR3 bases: TGTGCCAGCAGCAGGAGGGCAAGCTCCTACGAGCAGTACTTC. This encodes CASSRRASSYEQYF. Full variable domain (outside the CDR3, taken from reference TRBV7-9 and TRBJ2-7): DTGVSQNPRHKITKRGQNVTFRCDPISEHNRLYWYRQTLGQGPEFLTYFQNEAQLEKSRLLSDRFSAERPKGSFSTLEIQRTEQGDSAMYLCASSRRASSYEQYFGPGTRLTVT.

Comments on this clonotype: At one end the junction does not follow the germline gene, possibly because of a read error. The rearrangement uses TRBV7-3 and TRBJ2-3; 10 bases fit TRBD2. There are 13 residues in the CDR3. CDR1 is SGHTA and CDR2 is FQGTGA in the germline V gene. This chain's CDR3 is CPSSGGGRGTQYF. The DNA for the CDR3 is TGTCCCAGCAGCGGGGGGGGCCGAGGTACGCAGTATTTT.

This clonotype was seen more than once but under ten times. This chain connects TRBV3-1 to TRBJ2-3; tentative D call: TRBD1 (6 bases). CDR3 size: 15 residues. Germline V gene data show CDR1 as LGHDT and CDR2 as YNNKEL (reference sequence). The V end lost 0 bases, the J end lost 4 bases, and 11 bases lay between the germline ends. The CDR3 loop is CASSQDRTVADTQYF. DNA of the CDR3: TGTGCCAGCAGCCAAGATAGGACAGTAGCAGATACGCAGTATTTT.

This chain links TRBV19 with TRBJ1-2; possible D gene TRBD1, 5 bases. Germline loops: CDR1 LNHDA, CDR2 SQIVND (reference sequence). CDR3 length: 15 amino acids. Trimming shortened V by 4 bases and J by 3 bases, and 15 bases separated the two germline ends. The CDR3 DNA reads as TGTGCCAGTAGTAGATGGGACCTAGGGGACTATGGCTACACCTTC. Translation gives CASSRWDLGDYGYTF.

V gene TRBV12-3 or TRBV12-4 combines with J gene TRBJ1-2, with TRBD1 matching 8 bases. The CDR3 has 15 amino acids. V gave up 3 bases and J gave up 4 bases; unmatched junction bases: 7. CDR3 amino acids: CASSFRGGTGYGYTF. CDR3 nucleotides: TGTGCCAGCAGTTTTCGGGGGGGGACAGGCTATGGCTACACCTTC.

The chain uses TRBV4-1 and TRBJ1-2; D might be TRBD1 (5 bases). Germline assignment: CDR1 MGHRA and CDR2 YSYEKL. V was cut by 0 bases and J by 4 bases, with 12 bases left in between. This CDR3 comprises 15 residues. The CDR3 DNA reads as TGCGCCAGCAGCCAAGAGTGGCAGGGTGCCTATGGCTACACCTTC. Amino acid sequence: CASSQEWQGAYGYTF.